Each of the 23 T cell receptor beta chains below was sequenced from the same sample in a study of shared clonotypes between healthy human individuals. The repertoire was sequenced with immunoSEQ multiplex PCR; TCRdb's copy has only in-frame clones and lacks some. The table shows about 2 million clones, with 90% to 95% occurring only once. The sample comprised naive CD4+ T cells sorted from blood. Subset meaning: CD45RA+ positively selected. These receptors were collected from a man aged 18 to 35 in good health.

The chain is built from TRBV28 and TRBJ1-2, with TRBD1 matching over 9 bases. This CDR3 has 14 amino acids. After removal of 6 bases from V and 4 bases from J, the junction contained 6 bases not matched to a gene. Germline V gives CDR1 MDHEN, CDR2 SYDVKM. For the CDR3, the DNA is TGTGCCAGCAGCACCAGACAGGGGGGCTATGGCTACACCTTC. Protein product: CASSTRQGGYGYTF.

The V call is TRBV11-2, the J call TRBJ1-1; D gene unclear. The CDR3 loop spans 14 amino acids. The germline CDR1 and CDR2 sequences are SGHAT and FQNNGV. The V gene lost 7 bases and the J gene lost 1 base, with 13 bases spanning the gap. The CDR3 DNA is TGTGCCAGCACTACCAGTCATGAGAACACTGAAGCTTTCTTT. It codes for CASTTSHENTEAFF.

V gene TRBV5-4 combines with J gene TRBJ2-3, with TRBD2 identical over 13 bases. Germline-derived CDR1 and CDR2 are SGHNT and YYREEE (reference sequence). The CDR3 has 17 residues. V shed 0 bases and J 2 bases; nucleotides not matched to a gene: 3. Here the CDR3 DNA reads TGTGCCAGCAGCTTGGGACTAGCGGGGGGTCACACAGATACGCAGTATTTT. Encoded protein: CASSLGLAGGHTDTQYF.

The genes are TRBV5-5 and TRBJ2-2; 8 nucleotides match TRBD1. This CDR3 region has 16 residues. Trimming cost V 5 bases and J 1 base; bases outside gene matches: 7. Germline V gene lookup returns CDR1 SGHKS and CDR2 YYEKEE (reference sequence). The CDR3 loop reads CASRQTGTGNTGELFF. In nucleotides, the CDR3 is TGTGCCAGCAGACAAACCGGGACAGGGAACACCGGGGAGCTGTTTTTT.

As to this clone: The same CDR3 arises from other DNA sequences in this sample as well. J is TRBJ2-3 and V is TRBV4-3, with 10 bases identical to TRBD2. Trimming cost V 0 bases and J 1 base; bases outside gene matches: 1. The CDR3 sequence is 16 residues long. The germline gives CDR1 LGHNA, CDR2 YSLEER. The CDR3 region has the DNA TGCGCCAGCAGCCAAGAACTAGCGGGACGCACAGATACGCAGTATTTT. It is translated as CASSQELAGRTDTQYF.

The chain combines TRBV10-2 with TRBJ1-1; unclear D gene. Germline V gene sequence: CDR1 WSHSY, CDR2 SAAADI. V lost 4 bases to trimming and J lost 5 bases, with 5 bases between them. The CDR3 has 11 amino acids. CDR3 nucleotides: TGCGCCAGCAGTGGTAAAACTGAAGCTTTCTTT. This codes for CASSGKTEAFF.

V and J are TRBV6-4 and TRBJ1-6; D possibly corresponds to TRBD1 (6 bases). CDR1 and CDR2 (germline): MRHNA, SNTAGT. The ends were cut back, 0 bases at V and 12 bases at J, with 12 bases in the middle. CDR3 size: 14 residues. Here the CDR3 DNA reads TGTGCCAGCAGTGACTCTGGGGGCATAGGACCCCTCCACTTT. Its translation: CASSDSGGIGPLHF.

The rearrangement joins TRBV13 to TRBJ2-5; D call uncertain. The CDR3 extends over 14 amino acids. V dropped 2 bases and J dropped 5 bases, with 12 bases sitting between them. Germline CDR1 is PRHDT and CDR2 is FYEKMQ (reference sequence). The CDR3 DNA sequence: TGTGCCAGCAGCTTAACTTGGGTGGGGGAGACCCAGTACTTC. It codes for CASSLTWVGETQYF.

CDR3 DNA sequence: TGTGCCAGCACCCCGGGGGTGAATAGCAATCAGCCCCAGCATTTT. Translation: CASTPGVNSNQPQHF. The chain couples TRBV6-1 to TRBJ1-5; tentatively, D is TRBD1 (5 bases). The CDR3 consists of 15 residues. In germline, CDR1 is MNHNS, CDR2 SASEGT. V was trimmed by 7 bases and J by 0 bases, leaving 13 bases between them.

The V call is TRBV25-1, the J call TRBJ2-5, with TRBD1 matching 12 bases. CDR3 size: 16 residues. Germline loops: CDR1 MGHDK, CDR2 SYGVNS. The V segment lost 4 bases and the J segment 6 bases; nucleotides outside the gene matches: 9. CDR3 bases: TGTGCCAGCAGTGGAGGCCGGGACAGGGGGCTAAAGACCCAGTACTTC. Its translation: CASSGGRDRGLKTQYF.

The gene calls are TRBV19 and TRBJ2-7; D is uncertain. Germline values: CDR1 LNHDA, CDR2 SQIVND (reference sequence). Trimming left V 2 bases short and J 4 bases short, with 9 bases between. The CDR3 spans 13 residues. CDR3 sequence (DNA): TGTGCCAGTAGTATACGCCCTCCGTACGAGCAGTACTTC. Its translation is CASSIRPPYEQYF.

The chain recombines TRBV7-6 with TRBJ2-7; 8 bases align to TRBD2. This CDR3 contains 15 residues. V dropped 1 base and J dropped 2; count of bases not matched to a gene: 4. Germline CDR1 SGHVS, CDR2 FNYEAQ. CDR3 residues: CASSLEISGTYEQYF. CDR3 coding DNA: TGTGCCAGCAGCTTAGAGATTAGCGGGACCTACGAGCAGTACTTC. Full variable domain (remainder filled in from reference TRBV7-6 and TRBJ2-7): GAGVSQSPRYKVTKRGQDVALRCDPISGHVSLYWYRQALGQGPEFLTYFNYEAQQDKSGLPNDRFSAERPEGSISTLTIQRTEQRDSAMYRCASSLEISGTYEQYFGPGTRLTVT.

The CDR3 is CASSLAGTGIHEQYF. CDR3 bases: TGCGCCAGCAGCTTAGCCGGGACAGGGATCCACGAGCAGTACTTC. The chain recombines TRBV5-1 with TRBJ2-5; 9 positions match TRBD1. The J call may be wrong; the DNA end is better matched by TRBJ2-7. The length of the CDR3 is 15 residues. In germline, CDR1 is SGHRS, CDR2 YFSETQ.

The gene calls are TRBV12-5 and TRBJ1-5, with 7 bases that match TRBD1. CDR1 and CDR2 (germline): LGHNT, FRNRAP. CDR3 length: 16 residues. V trimming: 0 bases; J trimming: 5 bases; junction bases outside the gene matches: 7. CDR3 amino acids: CASGLVLGRGYQPQHF. As DNA, the CDR3 is TGTGCTAGTGGTTTGGTATTGGGCAGGGGGTATCAGCCCCAGCATTTT.

The chain uses TRBV18 and TRBJ2-5, with 10 bases matching TRBD2. V shed 0 bases, J shed 1 base, and the junction held 2 bases outside the gene matches. The CDR3 consists of 16 residues. The germline CDR1 and CDR2 sequences are KGHSH and LQKENI. In DNA, the CDR3 is TGTGCCAGCTCACCACCGCGACTAGCGGGCCAAGAGACCCAGTACTTC. Its translation: CASSPPRLAGQETQYF.

This clone showed up just once. The V and J genes are TRBV5-1 and TRBJ1-1, with D maybe TRBD1 (6 bases). The length of the CDR3 is 15 residues. Germline V gene data show CDR1 as SGHRS and CDR2 as YFSETQ. V lost 0 bases to trimming and J lost 2 bases, with 11 bases between them. DNA of the CDR3: TGCGCCAGCAGCTTGGTCTCCAGGGGAAACACTGAAGCTTTCTTT. Protein product: CASSLVSRGNTEAFF.

The chain links TRBV2 to TRBJ1-1; 7 positions agree with TRBD1. CDR1 and CDR2 from the germline V gene are SNHLY and FYNNEI. This CDR3 is built from 13 residues. The junction had 5 bases not matched to a gene; V was cut back by 6 bases and J by 4 bases. CDR3 protein: CASRQGFVTEAFF. CDR3 DNA: TGTGCCAGCAGACAGGGGTTTGTCACTGAAGCTTTCTTT.

The rearrangement uses TRBV7-2 and TRBJ2-3; D might be TRBD1 (6 bases). This CDR3 is built from 13 residues. CDR1 SGHTA and CDR2 FQGNSA come from the germline V gene. The V and J ends lost 6 bases and 9 bases respectively, with 16 bases between them. In DNA, the CDR3 is TGTGCCAGCAGGGCTAGCCCCCAGGGGACGCAGTATTTT. Translating gives CASRASPQGTQYF.

In DNA form, the CDR3 reads TGTGCCAGCGCTCAGGGAGCTGAAGCTTTCTTT. This encodes CASAQGAEAFF. The rearrangement links TRBV6-5 to TRBJ1-1, with TRBD1 as a possible D gene (5 bases). Between the trimmed V and J ends, which lost 8 bases and 6 bases, there was a span of 10 bases. Per the germline V gene, CDR1 is MNHEY and CDR2 is SVGAGI. This CDR3 comprises 11 residues.

V gene TRBV6-6 combines with J gene TRBJ1-2; 10 nucleotides align to TRBD1. The J segment lost 0 bases and the V segment lost 11 bases, leaving 9 bases of the junction unmatched. The V gene's germline CDR1 is MNHNY and CDR2 SVGAGI (reference sequence). The CDR3 runs 15 residues. The CDR3 region is CACRDRGETNYGYTF. CDR3 bases: TGTGCCTGCCGGGACAGGGGAGAAACTAACTATGGCTACACCTTC.

V usage is TRBV6-1 and J usage is TRBJ2-7; possibly TRBD1 for D (6 bases). V dropped 6 bases and J dropped 0 bases, with 12 bases sitting between them. Germline lookup yields CDR1 MNHNS and CDR2 SASEGT. The CDR3 has 14 amino acids. CDR3 coding DNA: TGTGCCAGCAGCCATCAGGGGACCTCCTACGAGCAGTACTTC. It translates to CASSHQGTSYEQYF.

The chain has TRBV30 and TRBJ2-7, with D unclear. Trimming cost V 1 base and J 6 bases, with 7 bases left between them. The germline gives CDR1 GTSNPN, CDR2 SVGIG (reference sequence). The CDR3 runs 11 residues. This chain's CDR3 is CAWSGSFEQYF. The CDR3 DNA reads as TGTGCCTGGAGTGGGTCTTTCGAGCAGTACTTC.

The chain couples TRBV19 to TRBJ1-5; 8 bases match TRBD1. Germline CDR1 LNHDA, CDR2 SQIVND (reference sequence). J lost 0 bases, V lost 7 bases, and 5 bases had no gene match. The CDR3 length is 15 residues. CDR3: CASIGTGYSNQPQHF. The CDR3 coding sequence is TGTGCCAGTATAGGGACAGGATATAGCAATCAGCCCCAGCATTTT.